Listed here are 11 T cell receptor beta chains from one sample, sequenced in a study of siplizumab effects on memory and regulatory T cells. Some clones are missing from TCRdb's copy, which holds only in-frame ones; the method was immunoSEQ multiplex PCR. The data hold more than 45,000 clones, with more than 80% observed a single time. Source material: CD8+ T cells sorted from blood. These receptors were obtained from a human donor in good health.

This chain connects TRBV19 to TRBJ1-5, with D perhaps TRBD1 (6 bases). This CDR3 spans 14 amino acids. Germline loops: CDR1 LNHDA, CDR2 SQIVND (reference sequence). The ends were cut back, 3 bases at V and 6 bases at J, with 12 bases in the middle. CDR3 residues: CASSMTGEVQPQHF. CDR3 nucleotides: TGTGCCAGTAGTATGACAGGCGAGGTTCAGCCCCAGCATTTT.

This chain links TRBV5-1 with TRBJ2-2, with D maybe TRBD1 (5 bases). This CDR3 has 12 residues. Germline CDR1 is SGHRS and CDR2 is YFSETQ. The germline V and J ends were trimmed by 5 bases and 3 bases, with 5 bases remaining between them. CDR3 region: CASRGDTGELFF. CDR3 DNA: TGCGCCAGCAGAGGGGACACCGGGGAGCTGTTTTTT.

The chain couples TRBV29-1 to TRBJ2-2; possible D gene TRBD2, 7 bases. The CDR3 runs 16 residues. Germline V gene lookup returns CDR1 SQVTM and CDR2 ANQGSEA. Trimming took off 5 bases at V and 7 bases at J, with 23 bases between the two ends. The CDR3 nucleotides read TGCAGCGTTCTCAGACATACGGGGGGCTTACACGGGGAGCTGTTTTTT. This gives the protein CSVLRHTGGLHGELFF.

V usage is TRBV5-1 and J usage is TRBJ2-5; 12 nucleotides match TRBD1. Unmatched junction bases numbered 4, after V lost 1 base and J lost 3 bases. This CDR3 region has 16 residues. Germline values: CDR1 SGHRS, CDR2 YFSETQ. CDR3 protein: CASSLLGQGAKETQYF. In DNA form, the CDR3 reads TGCGCCAGCAGCTTGTTGGGACAGGGGGCTAAAGAGACCCAGTACTTC.

The chain carries TRBV7-9 and TRBJ2-1; D is undetermined. The germline CDR1 and CDR2 sequences are SEHNR and FQNEAQ (reference sequence). Trimming removed 1 base at V and 4 bases at J, with 8 bases between. This CDR3 has 14 amino acids. CDR3 sequence (DNA): TGTGCCAGCAGCTTAGGGGATGGGTACAATGAGCAGTTCTTC. As protein: CASSLGDGYNEQFF.

V usage is TRBV7-9 and J usage is TRBJ1-3; D is unclear. This CDR3 region has 16 residues. V was trimmed by 5 bases and J by 3 bases, leaving 17 bases between them. The germline V gene has CDR1 SEHNR and CDR2 FQNEAQ (reference sequence). DNA of the CDR3: TGTGCCAGCAGCCCCCCGGAAGGGATTGTTGGAAACACCATATATTTT. Amino acid sequence: CASSPPEGIVGNTIYF. The full variable domain, rest sourced from reference TRBV7-9 and TRBJ1-3, is DTGVSQNPRHKITKRGQNVTFRCDPISEHNRLYWYRQTLGQGPEFLTYFQNEAQLEKSRLLSDRFSAERPKGSFSTLEIQRTEQGDSAMYLCASSPPEGIVGNTIYFGEGSWLTVV.

This clone was seen just once. This chain links TRBV9 with TRBJ2-1, with 7 bases matching TRBD2. V gave up 0 bases and J gave up 1 base; unmatched junction bases: 4. CDR1 and CDR2 from the germline V gene are SGDLS and YYNGEE. The CDR3 consists of 16 residues. CDR3 in DNA: TGTGCCAGCAGCGTAGTTGGACTAGGGTCCTACAATGAGCAGTTCTTC. Its protein product is CASSVVGLGSYNEQFF.

Only one count was recorded for this clone. The chain is built from TRBV6-5 and TRBJ1-5; no clear D gene. Trimming removed 2 bases at V and 3 bases at J, with 8 bases between. The CDR3 runs to 14 residues. CDR1 MNHEY and CDR2 SVGAGI come from the germline V gene. CDR3: CASSYGPSNQPQHF. The CDR3 DNA is TGTGCCAGCAGTTACGGGCCTTCCAATCAGCCCCAGCATTTT.

The chain uses TRBV10-1 and TRBJ1-3, with 8 nucleotides matching TRBD1. Germline-derived CDR1 and CDR2 are WNHNN and SYGVQD (reference sequence). With V trimmed by 6 bases and J by 8 bases, 6 bases remained unmatched. This CDR3 is built from 13 residues. This chain's CDR3 is CASRSTGEHTIYF. The CDR3, as DNA: TGCGCCAGCAGATCGACAGGGGAGCACACCATATATTTT.

The chain combines TRBV7-6 with TRBJ2-5; D gene uncertain. This CDR3 is 13 amino acids long. The V gene lost 1 base and the J gene lost 4 bases, with 7 bases spanning the gap. CDR1 is SGHVS and CDR2 is FNYEAQ in the germline V gene. As DNA, the CDR3 is TGTGCCAGCAGCTTAGTATTGGCAGAGACCCAGTACTTC. Residues: CASSLVLAETQYF.

The V gene is TRBV7-9, the J gene TRBJ2-7; D ambiguous. CDR1 SEHNR and CDR2 FQNEAQ come from the germline V gene (reference sequence). The V end lost 3 bases, the J end lost 2 bases, and 11 bases lay between the germline ends. The CDR3 has 14 amino acids. The CDR3 loop reads CASSLVAGTYEQYF. The CDR3 nucleotides are TGTGCCAGCAGCTTGGTCGCTGGAACCTACGAGCAGTACTTC.